These 20 T cell receptor beta chains were all obtained from the same sample, sequenced in a study of blood T cell repertoires in COVID-19. Libraries were prepared by immunoSEQ multiplex PCR; TCRdb keeps only in-frame clonotypes and omits some of them. The data show roughly 280,000 clones, roughly nine tenths seen once. The sample comprised PBMCs or T cells enriched from blood (not recorded which). The receptors were gathered from a woman between 55 and 75 years old who had recovered from COVID-19.

The genes are TRBV3-1 (or the pseudogene TRBV3-2) and TRBJ1-2; D is uncertain. Germline values: CDR1 LGHDT, CDR2 YNNKEL (reference sequence). The CDR3 extends over 18 amino acids. V was shortened by 1 base and J by 5 bases, with 23 bases between the two germline ends. CDR3 protein: CASSQAPQEKLYGYGYTF. CDR3 bases: TGTGCCAGCAGCCAAGCCCCACAAGAAAAGCTCTACGGGTATGGCTACACCTTC.

V and J are TRBV3-1 (or the pseudogene TRBV3-2) and TRBJ2-5, with TRBD2 matching 7 bases. The CDR3 consists of 16 residues. V lost 5 bases and J lost 2; bases outside the gene matches: 11. Per germline, CDR1 LGHDT and CDR2 YNNKEL (reference sequence). The CDR3 region has the DNA TGTGCCAGCAGCTCAGGCGGGGGAGGTCGACAAGAGACCCAGTACTTC. It codes for CASSSGGGGRQETQYF.

This rearrangement joins TRBV28 to TRBJ2-3; TRBD2 might be the D (5 bases). Germline loops: CDR1 MDHEN, CDR2 SYDVKM. The CDR3 contains 14 residues. Trimming shortened V by 8 bases and J by 1 base, and 13 bases separated the two germline ends. The DNA for the CDR3 is TGTGCCAGCTTGAGGGAAAGGGGCACAGATACGCAGTATTTT. Translation: CASLRERGTDTQYF.

The rearrangement joins TRBV11-2 to TRBJ2-7; D remains unclear. CDR3 size: 14 residues. The ends were cut back, 1 base at V and 3 bases at J, with 10 bases in the middle. CDR1 and CDR2 (germline): SGHAT, FQNNGV. The CDR3 here is CASSLGGSDYEQYF. CDR3 bases: TGTGCCAGCAGCTTAGGTGGCAGTGACTACGAGCAGTACTTC.

This chain links TRBV20-1 with TRBJ2-3; perhaps TRBD1 as D (5 bases). This CDR3 comprises 11 residues. Germline assignment: CDR1 DFQATT and CDR2 SNEGSKA (reference sequence). Deletions cut 6 bases from V and 4 bases from J, with 8 bases between. The DNA for the CDR3 is TGCAGTGCCAGCAGGGCAGATACGCAGTATTTT. Translation: CSASRADTQYF.

The chain employs TRBV5-6 and TRBJ2-3; 7 bases line up with TRBD1. This CDR3 comprises 14 residues. Germline CDR1 reads SGHDT; CDR2 reads YYEEEE. V was pared by 1 base and J by 4 bases, with 3 bases of the junction left unmatched. CDR3: CASSLTGVADTQYF. Here the CDR3 DNA reads TGTGCCAGCAGCTTGACAGGGGTGGCAGATACGCAGTATTTT.

This sequence joins TRBV6-6 and TRBJ1-2; tentative D call: TRBD1 (6 bases). Germline assignment: CDR1 MNHNY and CDR2 SVGAGI (reference sequence). V gave up 7 bases and J gave up 1 base, with 19 bases separating them. The CDR3 runs to 16 residues. In DNA form, the CDR3 reads TGTGCCAGCAACTCCCAGGGGCAGACTTATAACTATGGCTACACCTTC. This encodes CASNSQGQTYNYGYTF.

The chain carries TRBV5-4 and TRBJ2-6; the match to TRBD1 covers 11 bases. V shed 4 bases, J shed 2 bases, and the junction held 11 bases outside the gene matches. The CDR3 extends over 19 amino acids. In germline, CDR1 is SGHNT, CDR2 YYREEE (reference sequence). The CDR3: CASSGGTGGLSTGANVLTF. The DNA for the CDR3 is TGTGCCAGCAGCGGAGGGACAGGGGGTTTAAGTACTGGGGCCAACGTCCTGACTTTC. The whole variable domain, filled in from reference TRBV5-4 and TRBJ2-6, reads ETGVTQSPTHLIKTRGQQVTLRCSSQSGHNTVSWYQQALGQGPQFIFQYYREEENGRGNFPPRFSGLQFPNYSSELNVNALELDDSALYLCASSGGTGGLSTGANVLTFGAGSRLTVL.

Turning to this clone: At one end, the junction sequence differs from germline, possibly due to a read error. The V and J genes are TRBV3-1 (or the pseudogene TRBV3-2) and TRBJ2-1; TRBD2 matches at 14 bases. CDR3 size: 19 residues. Germline CDR1 and CDR2: LGHDT and YNNKEL (reference sequence). CDR3 in amino acids: CASSQGTSGGLSSYNEQFF. The CDR3 nucleotides read TGTGCCAGCAGTCAAGGGACTAGCGGGGGATTGAGCTCCTACAATGAGCAGTTCTTC.

The rearrangement joins TRBV11-2 to TRBJ1-2; D may be TRBD1 (5 bases). With 2 bases removed from V and 6 bases from J, the gap between germline ends came to 16 bases. This CDR3 is 15 amino acids long. Looked up from germline, CDR1 is SGHAT and CDR2 is FQNNGV. CDR3 residues: CASSLRYDSFDGYTF. The CDR3 coding sequence is TGTGCCAGCAGCTTAAGGTATGACAGCTTCGATGGCTACACCTTC.

CDR3 protein: CASSWSPSNEAFF. CDR3 nucleotide sequence: TGTGCCAGCTCGTGGAGTCCGTCAAACGAAGCTTTCTTT. This chain connects TRBV18 to TRBJ1-1; D is unresolved. The CDR3 consists of 13 residues. The germline gives CDR1 KGHSH, CDR2 LQKENI. V lost 6 bases and J 8 bases, leaving 16 bases between the germline ends.

This clone appeared a single time. The CDR3 sequence: CASSSSQDSILRGYTF. In DNA form, the CDR3 reads TGTGCCAGCAGCTCCTCACAGGACAGTATACTTCGTGGCTACACCTTC. The chain employs TRBV28 and TRBJ1-2; TRBD1 might be the D (6 bases). Trimming removed 6 bases from V and 7 bases from J, with 24 bases in between. This CDR3 spans 16 amino acids. Germline loops: CDR1 MDHEN, CDR2 SYDVKM.

This chain connects TRBV3-1 (or the pseudogene TRBV3-2) to TRBJ2-3; TRBD1 matches at 8 bases. Trimming cost V 2 bases and J 5 bases; bases outside gene matches: 3. CDR3 length: 14 amino acids. The V gene's germline CDR1 is LGHDT and CDR2 YNNKEL (reference sequence). CDR3 nucleotides: TGTGCCAGCAGCCAATCAGGGGGCGAAGATACGCAGTATTTT. Translated, it gives CASSQSGGEDTQYF.

The J gene is TRBJ2-2, the V gene TRBV3-1 (or the pseudogene TRBV3-2); TRBD1 matches 9 bases. Germline-derived CDR1 and CDR2 are LGHDT and YNNKEL (reference sequence). The CDR3 loop spans 16 amino acids. V trimming: 4 bases; J trimming: 6 bases; junction bases outside the gene matches: 9. The DNA of the CDR3 is TGTGCCAGCAGCCCGCCGGGACAGGGTGGGGCCGGGGAGCTGTTTTTT. Translation: CASSPPGQGGAGELFF.

CDR3 in DNA: TGTGCCAGCAGTCGGGTCCTGAATCAGCCCCAGCATTTT. Translated, it gives CASSRVLNQPQHF. This chain links TRBV6-5 with TRBJ1-5; D is unresolved. CDR3 length: 13 residues. Trimming removed 5 bases at V and 4 bases at J, with 9 bases between. In germline, CDR1 is MNHEY, CDR2 SVGAGI.

The chain links TRBV27 to TRBJ2-1, with a tentative D call TRBD2 (7 bases). The germline V and J ends were trimmed by 7 bases and 10 bases, with 14 bases remaining between them. CDR1 MNHEY and CDR2 SMNVEV come from the germline V gene (reference sequence). The CDR3 runs to 12 residues. CDR3 sequence (DNA): TGTGCCAGCAACCGGGGGGCGCACGAGCAGTTCTTC. Amino acid sequence: CASNRGAHEQFF.

The chain links TRBV7-9 to TRBJ2-3, with 8 bases lining up with TRBD2. Germline-derived CDR1 and CDR2 are SEHNR and FQNEAQ (reference sequence). Trimming removed 6 bases from V and 6 bases from J; junction bases left unmatched: 8. This CDR3 region has 14 residues. Here the CDR3 reads CASRDGLAGDTQYF. CDR3 DNA sequence: TGTGCCAGCAGGGACGGACTAGCTGGGGATACGCAGTATTTT. The full variable domain, rest sourced from reference TRBV7-9 and TRBJ2-3, is DTGVSQNPRHKITKRGQNVTFRCDPISEHNRLYWYRQTLGQGPEFLTYFQNEAQLEKSRLLSDRFSAERPKGSFSTLEIQRTEQGDSAMYLCASRDGLAGDTQYFGPGTRLTVL.

J is TRBJ2-2 and V is TRBV7-9; D uncertain. Trimming took off 5 bases at V and 5 bases at J, with 9 bases between the two ends. Germline V lookup: CDR1 SEHNR, CDR2 FQNEAQ (reference sequence). The CDR3 has 13 residues. The DNA for the CDR3 is TGTGCCAGCAGCCCTATTCGAACCGGGGAGCTGTTTTTT. It is translated as CASSPIRTGELFF.

The chain joins TRBV2 to TRBJ1-1, with 8 bases identical to TRBD1. V lost 7 bases to trimming and J lost 0 bases; unmatched junction nucleotides: 4. The CDR3 length is 14 residues. Per the germline V gene, CDR1 is SNHLY and CDR2 is FYNNEI. CDR3 bases: TGTGCCAGCACCCGACAGGGGATGAACACTGAAGCTTTCTTT. Protein product: CASTRQGMNTEAFF.

This clone was counted once. The CDR3 nucleotides read TGTGCCAGCAGTCGACGGTGGTCAGATACGCAGTATTTT. Its translation is CASSRRWSDTQYF. J is TRBJ2-3 and V is TRBV7-8; D remains ambiguous. The CDR3 totals 13 residues. The V gene lost 6 bases and the J gene lost 4 bases, with 11 bases spanning the gap. CDR1 and CDR2 (germline): SGHVS, FQNEAQ. The variable domain in full, completed from reference TRBV7-8 and TRBJ2-3, reads GAGVSQSPRYKVAKRGQDVALRCDPISGHVSLFWYQQALGQGPEFLTYFQNEAQLDKSGLPSDRFFAERPEGSVSTLKIQRTQQEDSAVYLCASSRRWSDTQYFGPGTRLTVL.